The 25 T cell receptor beta chains below come from one sample, sequenced in a study of CD8+ T cells in alopecia areata. Sequencing relied on a cDNA template that was reverse transcribed from extracted RNA. Sequencing was performed with immunoSEQ multiplex PCR; in TCRdb, only in-frame clones are kept and a portion is missing. The sample includes fewer than 200,000 clones, roughly 70% of them seen just once. The source was CD8+ T cells sorted from blood, collected at week 0. All receptors come from a human donor with alopecia areata.

V and J are TRBV29-1 and TRBJ1-2; possible D gene TRBD1, 6 bases. Germline V CDR1 and CDR2: SQVTM, ANQGSEA. This CDR3 region has 15 residues. Between the trimmed V and J ends, which lost 2 bases and 4 bases, there was a span of 17 bases. The CDR3 DNA sequence: TGCAGCGTTGAAAGGGATCGGGACACAATCTATGGCTACACCTTC. Amino acid sequence: CSVERDRDTIYGYTF.

Only a few counts were recorded for this clone. CDR3 protein: CASSYPGFSEAFF. The CDR3 nucleotides read TGTGCCAGCAGCTACCCGGGCTTCTCTGAAGCTTTCTTT. The V call is TRBV5-6, the J call TRBJ1-1; D is uncertain. Germline-derived CDR1 and CDR2 are SGHDT and YYEEEE. The CDR3 extends over 13 amino acids. The V gene lost 3 bases and the J gene lost 6 bases, with 12 bases spanning the gap.

This chain joins TRBV19 and TRBJ2-7, with 7 bases fitting TRBD1. The junction had 6 bases not matched to a gene; V was cut back by 3 bases and J by 1 base. CDR1 and CDR2 from the germline V gene are LNHDA and SQIVND (reference sequence). This CDR3 spans 15 amino acids. The CDR3 bases are TGTGCCAGTAGTATGTTCGGGACAGATTCCTACGAGCAGTACTTC. This gives the protein CASSMFGTDSYEQYF.

V gene TRBV5-6 combines with J gene TRBJ1-4; D is ambiguous. Looked up from germline, CDR1 is SGHDT and CDR2 is YYEEEE. Trimming removed 4 bases at V and 12 bases at J, with 13 bases between. The CDR3 totals 12 residues. In DNA form, the CDR3 reads TGTGCCAGCAGCGTCTATCTGGGAGAACTGTTTTTT. It translates to CASSVYLGELFF.

The V call is TRBV27, the J call TRBJ2-2, with 7 bases fitting TRBD1. The V gene's germline CDR1 is MNHEY and CDR2 SMNVEV (reference sequence). J gave up 2 bases and V 2 bases, and 5 bases lay outside the gene matches. The CDR3 contains 16 residues. CDR3 bases: TGTGCCAGCAGTTTACCGACAGGGCTTAACACCGGGGAGCTGTTTTTT. The encoded protein is CASSLPTGLNTGELFF.

The rearrangement uses TRBV7-6 and TRBJ2-1, with TRBD2 identical over 9 bases. This CDR3 is built from 17 residues. The junction had 18 bases not matched to a gene; V was cut back by 7 bases and J by 8 bases. Germline loops: CDR1 SGHVS, CDR2 FNYEAQ. CDR3 region: CASTLYGSAGGPDEQFF. CDR3 DNA sequence: TGTGCCAGCACCCTTTATGGGAGTGCGGGGGGGCCTGATGAGCAGTTCTTC.

This chain connects TRBV5-6 to TRBJ1-5, with no clear D. Germline-derived CDR1 and CDR2 are SGHDT and YYEEEE. V dropped 2 bases and J dropped 2 bases, with 8 bases sitting between them. The CDR3 has 14 residues. CDR3 sequence: CASSFESGNQPQHF. CDR3 sequence (DNA): TGTGCCAGCAGCTTTGAGTCCGGCAATCAGCCCCAGCATTTT.

The genes are TRBV15 and TRBJ1-1; D uncertain. Germline loops: CDR1 LNHNV, CDR2 YYDKDF (reference sequence). The CDR3 is 14 residues long. Trimming removed 0 bases at V and 1 base at J, with 6 bases between. The CDR3 region has the DNA TGTGCCACCAGCAGAGATCGTCGGAACACTGAAGCTTTCTTT. It yields the protein CATSRDRRNTEAFF.

The CDR3 DNA follows: TGCGCCAGCAGCCAACTACAAACTGCGGATACGCAGTATTTT. This sequence encodes CASSQLQTADTQYF. The chain uses TRBV4-1 and TRBJ2-3; D unclear. The germline V gene encodes CDR1 MGHRA and CDR2 YSYEKL. Deletions cut 2 bases from V and 6 bases from J, with 12 bases between. The CDR3 sequence is 14 residues long.

V gene TRBV7-6 combines with J gene TRBJ1-1; D is unclear. Trimming took off 0 bases at V and 2 bases at J, with 10 bases between the two ends. Germline V CDR1 and CDR2: SGHVS, FNYEAQ. The CDR3 loop spans 15 amino acids. The CDR3 protein is CASSLASGENTEAFF. In DNA, the CDR3 is TGTGCCAGCAGCTTAGCTTCCGGGGAAAACACTGAAGCTTTCTTT.

This clone was recorded once. V usage is TRBV27 and J usage is TRBJ2-1; D call uncertain. The ends were cut back, 1 base at V and 7 bases at J, with 5 bases in the middle. Germline V CDR1 and CDR2: MNHEY, SMNVEV (reference sequence). CDR3 size: 12 residues. The CDR3 DNA is TGTGCCAGCAGTTTATACGGGAATGAGCAGTTCTTC. Residues: CASSLYGNEQFF.

Written as DNA, the CDR3 is TGTGCCAGTCGACAGTCCCTTGGGTCTGGAAACACCATATATTTT. Protein product: CASRQSLGSGNTIYF. This chain connects TRBV2 to TRBJ1-3, with D perhaps TRBD1 (5 bases). The germline V and J ends were trimmed by 9 bases and 1 base, with 16 bases remaining between them. CDR3 length: 15 amino acids. The germline CDR1 and CDR2 sequences are SNHLY and FYNNEI.

In this sample, this clone turned up a few times. The V gene is TRBV7-9, the J gene TRBJ2-1; no firm D call. The CDR3 covers 16 residues. Germline V gene sequence: CDR1 SEHNR, CDR2 FQNEAQ (reference sequence). The V end was cut by 0 bases, the J end by 4 bases, with 13 bases between. This CDR3 reads CASSLAGTPGYNEQFF. The CDR3, as DNA: TGTGCCAGCAGCTTAGCGGGCACTCCGGGTTACAATGAGCAGTTCTTC.

The chain has TRBV13 and TRBJ1-2; D might be TRBD1 (5 bases). V was shortened by 1 base and J by 0 bases, with 9 bases between the two germline ends. The CDR3 extends over 15 amino acids. Per the germline V gene, CDR1 is PRHDT and CDR2 is FYEKMQ (reference sequence). CDR3 bases: TGTGCCAGCAGCTTAGATGGGGCGACTAACTATGGCTACACCTTC. Translation: CASSLDGATNYGYTF.

V gene TRBV29-1 combines with J gene TRBJ2-7, with TRBD1 matching 8 bases. V gave up 4 bases and J gave up 6 bases; unmatched junction bases: 8. The CDR3 is 13 residues long. Germline values: CDR1 SQVTM, CDR2 ANQGSEA. This chain's CDR3 is CSVGTGQKREQYF. CDR3 sequence (DNA): TGCAGCGTTGGGACAGGGCAAAAGCGCGAGCAGTACTTC.

The chain recombines TRBV14 with TRBJ2-7, with unresolved D. The V gene lost 0 bases and the J gene lost 0 bases, with 6 bases spanning the gap. The germline V gene encodes CDR1 SGHDN and CDR2 FVKESK. The CDR3 has 14 amino acids. CDR3 in amino acids: CASSQDISSYEQYF. The CDR3 DNA is TGTGCCAGCAGCCAAGACATCAGCTCCTACGAGCAGTACTTC.

This clone was seen just once. The chain employs TRBV30 and TRBJ1-2; D ambiguous. The CDR3 loop spans 14 amino acids. V was clipped by 0 bases and J by 4 bases, with 12 bases between them. The germline V gene encodes CDR1 GTSNPN and CDR2 SVGIG (reference sequence). CDR3 region: CAWSVDEGFYGYTF. DNA for the CDR3: TGTGCCTGGAGTGTAGACGAGGGATTCTATGGCTACACCTTC.

The sample holds a few counts of this clone. The chain carries TRBV13 and TRBJ1-5, with TRBD1 identical over 9 bases. The V and J ends lost 3 bases and 1 base, in that order; junction bases with no gene match: 4. CDR1 is PRHDT, CDR2 FYEKMQ, per germline (reference sequence). CDR3 length: 16 amino acids. CDR3 nucleotides: TGTGCCAGCAGCTTGGGACAGGGCCGCAGCAATCAGCCCCAGCATTTT. This gives the protein CASSLGQGRSNQPQHF.

The chain combines TRBV5-1 with TRBJ2-7; 10 bases align to TRBD1. Losses at the gene ends were 0 bases for V and 10 bases for J; bases not matched to a gene: 7. In germline, CDR1 is SGHRS, CDR2 YFSETQ. This CDR3 comprises 14 residues. CDR3 bases: TGCGCCAGCAGCTTGGCCCGGGACAGGGGCCAACAGTACTTC. Translated, it gives CASSLARDRGQQYF.

This rearrangement joins TRBV4-1 to TRBJ1-2; D is uncertain. Germline V gives CDR1 MGHRA, CDR2 YSYEKL. V shed 0 bases and J shed 6 bases, with 11 bases lying between them. The CDR3 is 14 residues long. The CDR3 loop is CASSQESWADGYTF. The CDR3 nucleotides read TGCGCCAGCAGCCAAGAATCCTGGGCTGATGGCTACACCTTC.

This clone was seen a single time. The V gene is TRBV7-9, the J gene TRBJ2-3; D call uncertain. V lost 3 bases and J lost 6, with 7 bases in between. The CDR3 is 12 amino acids. CDR1 and CDR2 (germline): SEHNR, FQNEAQ (reference sequence). The CDR3: CASSFRSDTQYF. The DNA of the CDR3 is TGTGCCAGCAGCTTTCGGTCCGATACGCAGTATTTT.

The CDR3 DNA reads as TGTGCCAGCAGCCAAATTTCGAGTGGTTCCGCGCCGTATGGCTACACCTTC. This translates into CASSQISSGSAPYGYTF. This sequence joins TRBV4-2 and TRBJ1-2; D uncertain. The CDR3 totals 17 residues. The V and J ends lost 2 bases and 5 bases respectively, with 21 bases between them. Germline values: CDR1 LGHNA, CDR2 YNFKEQ.

J is TRBJ1-6 and V is TRBV30, with D possibly being TRBD1 (6 bases). The V gene's germline CDR1 is GTSNPN and CDR2 SVGIG (reference sequence). This CDR3 region has 14 residues. With 2 bases removed from V and 7 bases from J, the gap between germline ends came to 12 bases. The CDR3 nucleotides are TGTGCCTGGAGTTATGGGGGCTCGAATTCACCCCTCCACTTT. This gives the protein CAWSYGGSNSPLHF.

The chain joins TRBV7-9 to TRBJ2-3; TRBD1 might be the D (6 bases). Germline values: CDR1 SEHNR, CDR2 FQNEAQ (reference sequence). V was trimmed by 5 bases and J by 2 bases, leaving 14 bases between them. CDR3 length: 15 amino acids. CDR3 bases: TGTGCCAGCAGCCCAGATGGGGGCTACACAGATACGCAGTATTTT. Translating it yields CASSPDGGYTDTQYF.

This clone was detected many times. The CDR3 spells CASSPGPNGYTF. CDR3 sequence (DNA): TGTGCCAGCAGTCCTGGCCCCAATGGCTACACCTTC. The chain employs TRBV25-1 and TRBJ1-2; D gene ambiguous. Trimming took 5 bases from V and 6 from J, leaving 10 bases between them. The CDR3 is made up of 12 amino acids. Germline V gives CDR1 MGHDK, CDR2 SYGVNS.